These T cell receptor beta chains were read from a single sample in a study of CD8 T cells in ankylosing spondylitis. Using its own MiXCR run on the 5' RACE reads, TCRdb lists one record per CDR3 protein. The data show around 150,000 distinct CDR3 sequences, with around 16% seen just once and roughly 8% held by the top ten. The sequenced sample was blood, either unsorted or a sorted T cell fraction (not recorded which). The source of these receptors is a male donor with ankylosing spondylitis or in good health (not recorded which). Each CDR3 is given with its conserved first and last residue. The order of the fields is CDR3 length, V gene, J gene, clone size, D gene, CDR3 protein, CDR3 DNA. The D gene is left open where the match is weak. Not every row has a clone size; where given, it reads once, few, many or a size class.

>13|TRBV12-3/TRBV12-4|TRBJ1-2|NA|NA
CASSETALSGYTF
TGTGCCAGCAGTGAGACGGCCCTATCTGGCTACACCTTC
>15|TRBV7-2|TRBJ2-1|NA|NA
CASSLLGGGDNEQFF
TGTGCCAGCAGCCTCCTGGGCGGAGGGGACAATGAGCAGTTCTTC
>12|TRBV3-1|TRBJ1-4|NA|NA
CASGTVGEKLFF
TGTGCCAGCGGAACAGTTGGGGAAAAACTGTTTTTT
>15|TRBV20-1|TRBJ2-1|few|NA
CSARDVGVSYNEQFF
TGCAGTGCTAGAGATGTCGGGGTCTCCTACAATGAGCAGTTCTTC
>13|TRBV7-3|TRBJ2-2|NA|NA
CASSQQPTGELFF
TGTGCCAGCAGCCAACAGCCTACCGGGGAGCTGTTTTTT
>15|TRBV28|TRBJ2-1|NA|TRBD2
CASSLAGLRHNEQFF
TGTGCCAGCAGTCTAGCGGGGCTTCGACACAATGAGCAGTTCTTC
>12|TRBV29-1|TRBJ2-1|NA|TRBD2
CSVEGLAVEQFF
TGCAGCGTTGAAGGACTAGCGGTTGAGCAGTTCTTC
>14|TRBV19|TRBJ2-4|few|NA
CASRGTLAKNIQYF
TGTGCCAGTAGGGGAACCCTAGCCAAAAACATTCAGTACTTC
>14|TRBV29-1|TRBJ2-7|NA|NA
CSVVVSGNSYEQYF
TGCAGCGTTGTCGTTAGCGGCAATTCCTACGAGCAGTACTTC
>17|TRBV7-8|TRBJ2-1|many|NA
CASKLRGLHEGYNEQFF
TGTGCCAGCAAACTGAGGGGCCTACACGAAGGATACAATGAGCAGTTCTTC
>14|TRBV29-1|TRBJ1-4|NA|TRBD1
CSVVLGTANEKLFF
TGCAGCGTTGTTCTCGGGACAGCAAATGAAAAACTGTTTTTT
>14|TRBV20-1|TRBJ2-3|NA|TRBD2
CSANLAGRTDTQYF
TGCAGTGCTAATTTAGCGGGAAGGACAGATACGCAGTATTTT
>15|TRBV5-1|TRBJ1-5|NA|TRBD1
CASSIGTGEGQPQHF
TGCGCCAGCAGCATCGGGACAGGGGAGGGTCAGCCCCAGCATTTT
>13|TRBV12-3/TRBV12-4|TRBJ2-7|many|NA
CASRASDSYEQYF
TGTGCCAGCAGGGCTAGCGACTCCTACGAGCAGTACTTC
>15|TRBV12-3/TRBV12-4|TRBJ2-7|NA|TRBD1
CASSKDRGLGYEQYF
TGTGCCAGCAGCAAGGACAGGGGGCTGGGCTACGAGCAGTACTTC
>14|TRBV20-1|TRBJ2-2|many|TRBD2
CSHSGRGNTGELFF
TGCAGTCATAGCGGGCGGGGGAACACCGGGGAGCTGTTTTTT